This TCR beta chain came from a study of blood T cell repertoires in COVID-19. About the research overall: There were acute and convalescent COVID-19 samples, and they came from the United States, Italy and Spain. PBMCs, B-cell-depleted T cells, or T cells provided the cDNA or gDNA that made up the material.

Under the authors' procedure: Quantification of nucleated cells was approximated via reference gene primer amplification. Sequencing used immunoSEQ multiplex PCR; TCRdb keeps in-frame clones, though not all of them. That table furnishes V, J and clone size, whereas the DNA furnished D and trimming. The sample holds about 70,000 clones, 88% seen once. This clonotype was sampled from a human donor in a cohort sampled during active COVID-19. Input material: peripheral blood.

The CDR3: CASSLAATGGYTF. The DNA for the CDR3 is TGTGCCAGCAGCTTAGCCGCGACAGGGGGCTACACCTTC. V gene TRBV11-2 combines with J gene TRBJ1-2; 7 bases agree with TRBD1. The CDR3 is 13 residues long. The germline gives CDR1 SGHAT, CDR2 FQNNGV. With 1 base clipped from V and 8 bases from J, the junction kept 4 bases outside the gene matches.